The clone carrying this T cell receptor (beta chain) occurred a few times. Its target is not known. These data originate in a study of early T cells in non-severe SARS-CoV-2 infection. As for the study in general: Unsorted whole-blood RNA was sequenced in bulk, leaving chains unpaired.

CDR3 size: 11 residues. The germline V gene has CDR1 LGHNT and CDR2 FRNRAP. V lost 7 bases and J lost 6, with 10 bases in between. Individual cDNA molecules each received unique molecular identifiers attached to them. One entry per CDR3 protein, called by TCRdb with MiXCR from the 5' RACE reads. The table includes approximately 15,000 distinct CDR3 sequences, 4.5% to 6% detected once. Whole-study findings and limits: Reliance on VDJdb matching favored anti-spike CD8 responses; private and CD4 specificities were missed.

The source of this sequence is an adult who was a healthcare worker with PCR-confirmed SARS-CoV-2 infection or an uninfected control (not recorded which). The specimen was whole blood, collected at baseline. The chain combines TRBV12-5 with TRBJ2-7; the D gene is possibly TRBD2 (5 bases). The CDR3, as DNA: TGTGCTAGTGTGCCAGGACTCGAGCAGTACTTC. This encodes CASVPGLEQYF.